This T cell receptor beta chain was sequenced in a study of cytomegalovirus exposure and HLA in healthy donors. The trim removed 11 bases at V and 6 bases at J, leaving 6 bases unmatched. The V gene's germline CDR1 is SGHVS and CDR2 FQNEAQ. CDR3 length equals 13 residues. The table lists this clone with a few counts. The assay was immunoSEQ multiplex PCR, and TCRdb's table has in-frame clones only and misses some. This table holds 200,000 to 300,000 clones, 87% found once. V is TRBV7-8 and J is TRBJ2-3, with 12 bases aligning to TRBD2. The sequence was obtained from a man aged 18 to 30 in good health and CMV-seronegative. The specimen sequenced was PBMCs. The chain's CDR3 is CAGLLAGGDTQYF. DNA for the CDR3: TGTGCCGGACTACTAGCGGGGGGCGATACGCAGTATTTT.